These T cell receptor beta chains were read from a single sample in a study of cytomegalovirus exposure and HLA in healthy donors. The assay was immunoSEQ multiplex PCR, and TCRdb's table has in-frame clones only and misses some. The profile covers 180,000 or so clones, with roughly 78% appearing a single time and around 1.9% taken by the ten largest. Sequences were obtained from PBMCs. The origin of the receptors is a young woman in good health and CMV-seronegative. Both conserved end residues are part of each CDR3. Each record gives: CDR3 DNA, CDR3 protein, J gene, D gene, clone size, V gene. The D gene is left open where the match is weak. Clone size is not always given. Where it is, it says once, few, many or a class for expanded clones.

DNA: TGTGCCAGCAGCGTAGGGGGCGGGGGGTTAGCAGATACGCAGTATTTT
CDR3: CASSVGGGGLADTQYF
J: TRBJ2-3
D: TRBD2
size: -
V: TRBV9

DNA: TGCGCCAGCAGCTCGACGGGACAGGGAATCCACGAGCAGTACTTC
CDR3: CASSSTGQGIHEQYF
J: TRBJ2-7
D: TRBD1
size: few
V: TRBV4-1

DNA: TGTGCCAGCAGTGGACGGGAGCCAGCACTCACTGAAGCTTTCTTT
CDR3: CASSGREPALTEAFF
J: TRBJ1-1
D: -
size: -
V: TRBV2

DNA: TGTGCCGGACAGGGTCCAGGCGGGGAAGGCTACACCTTC
CDR3: CAGQGPGGEGYTF
J: TRBJ1-2
D: TRBD1
size: few
V: TRBV6-5

DNA: TGTGCCAGCAGTGAACTAGGAACGGGAGAAAAACTGTTTTTT
CDR3: CASSELGTGEKLFF
J: TRBJ1-4
D: -
size: -
V: TRBV2

DNA: TGTGCCAACGTAGACAGATACACCGGGGAGCTGTTTTTT
CDR3: CANVDRYTGELFF
J: TRBJ2-2
D: -
size: -
V: TRBV2

DNA: TGTGCCGCGAAACAGGGGGTAGGCAATGAGCAGTTCTTC
CDR3: CAAKQGVGNEQFF
J: TRBJ2-1
D: TRBD1
size: -
V: TRBV19

DNA: TGTGCCAGCAGTAGCAGGGAAAATGAGCAGTTCTTC
CDR3: CASSSRENEQFF
J: TRBJ2-1
D: -
size: -
V: TRBV27

DNA: TGTGCCAGCAGCTTATTGGGCAGGTCCGCCTCGGACGAGCAGTACTTC
CDR3: CASSLLGRSASDEQYF
J: TRBJ2-7
D: -
size: -
V: TRBV11-2

DNA: TGTGCCAGCAGCTCCCTCGGGTCGGCAGATACGCAGTATTTT
CDR3: CASSSLGSADTQYF
J: TRBJ2-3
D: -
size: -
V: TRBV11-2

DNA: TGTGCCAGCAGCTTGGAGGGGGATGGTACTCGATGGCAAGAGACCCAGTACTTC
CDR3: CASSLEGDGTRWQETQYF
J: TRBJ2-5
D: -
size: -
V: TRBV5-8

DNA: TGCGCCAGCAGACGAGAAGGGGGCACCGGGGAGCTGTTTTTT
CDR3: CASRREGGTGELFF
J: TRBJ2-2
D: -
size: -
V: TRBV5-1

DNA: TGTGCCAGCAGCTTATGGGCAGGAGGAAACACTGAAGCTTTCTTT
CDR3: CASSLWAGGNTEAFF
J: TRBJ1-1
D: -
size: -
V: TRBV7-2

DNA: TGTGCCAGCAGCCCCCGAATCTATGAGGGCTACACCTTC
CDR3: CASSPRIYEGYTF
J: TRBJ1-2
D: -
size: -
V: TRBV11-2

DNA: TGTGCCAGCAGTGAGTTACAGGGTAGCTCTGGTAATTCACCCCTCCACTTT
CDR3: CASSELQGSSGNSPLHF
J: TRBJ1-6
D: -
size: -
V: TRBV6-1

DNA: TGCGCCAGCAGCCAGGGAGCACACCCCACACCCGGGGAGCTGTTTTTT
CDR3: CASSQGAHPTPGELFF
J: TRBJ2-2
D: -
size: once
V: TRBV4-1

DNA: TGTGCCAGCAGCCAATTTTCGACTAGCGTAAACAATGAGCAGTTCTTC
CDR3: CASSQFSTSVNNEQFF
J: TRBJ2-1
D: TRBD2
size: -
V: TRBV4-2

DNA: TGTGCCAGCAGTGAACAGGTGAACACTGAAGCTTTCTTT
CDR3: CASSEQVNTEAFF
J: TRBJ1-1
D: -
size: -
V: TRBV6-1

DNA: TGCGCCAGCAGCCAAGATCGGCTTAGCGGGGGGCCGTTGGAGACCCAGTACTTC
CDR3: CASSQDRLSGGPLETQYF
J: TRBJ2-5
D: TRBD2
size: -
V: TRBV4-1

DNA: TGTGCCAGCAGCGAGGGAACCCATTATGGCTACACCTTC
CDR3: CASSEGTHYGYTF
J: TRBJ1-2
D: -
size: -
V: TRBV11-2

DNA: TGTGCCAGCAGCGTAAGACTGGGGGGGACAGATACGCAGTATTTT
CDR3: CASSVRLGGTDTQYF
J: TRBJ2-3
D: TRBD2
size: -
V: TRBV7-3

DNA: TGTGCCAGCAGCCAGGCCGGGACTACCCACTACGAGCAGTACTTC
CDR3: CASSQAGTTHYEQYF
J: TRBJ2-7
D: TRBD2
size: -
V: TRBV4-2

DNA: TGTGCCAGCAGCTTGACTCTAGGACAGGGGGTGAGGTACGAGCAGTACTTC
CDR3: CASSLTLGQGVRYEQYF
J: TRBJ2-7
D: TRBD1
size: -
V: TRBV5-4

DNA: TGTGCCAGTAGTATAGCGGGGAACTATGGCTACACCTTC
CDR3: CASSIAGNYGYTF
J: TRBJ1-2
D: -
size: once
V: TRBV19

DNA: TGTGCCATCAGTCTAGACAGGGAGACTGGAAACACCATATATTTT
CDR3: CAISLDRETGNTIYF
J: TRBJ1-3
D: TRBD1
size: few
V: TRBV10-3

DNA: TGTGCCAGCAGCCCAACGCCTAGGACTAGTGGGTGGCAAGAGACCCAGTACTTC
CDR3: CASSPTPRTSGWQETQYF
J: TRBJ2-5
D: TRBD2
size: -
V: TRBV7-9

DNA: TGCAGCGTTGAGACAGTTTCCTACGAGCAGTACTTC
CDR3: CSVETVSYEQYF
J: TRBJ2-7
D: -
size: few
V: TRBV29-1

DNA: TGTGCCAGCGGCTACGCAGGGACCTACGAGCAGTACTTC
CDR3: CASGYAGTYEQYF
J: TRBJ2-7
D: -
size: once
V: TRBV5-6

DNA: TGTGCCTGGAGTGTACGGACAGGGATTCGCCCGAGGAACACTGAAGCTTTCTTT
CDR3: CAWSVRTGIRPRNTEAFF
J: TRBJ1-1
D: TRBD1
size: -
V: TRBV30

DNA: TGTGCCAGCAGCTTGGACAGGGGCTACGAGCAGTACTTC
CDR3: CASSLDRGYEQYF
J: TRBJ2-7
D: TRBD1
size: few
V: TRBV5-4

DNA: TGTGCCAGCAGCTTAGTAGGACAGGGGAGGGGCTACACCTTC
CDR3: CASSLVGQGRGYTF
J: TRBJ1-2
D: TRBD1
size: -
V: TRBV7-9

DNA: TGTGCCAGCAGTGAAGGGGGACACCAAAATCAGCCCCAGCATTTT
CDR3: CASSEGGHQNQPQHF
J: TRBJ1-5
D: -
size: -
V: TRBV6-1

DNA: TGCGCCAGCAGTGATGGCCTAGCGGGGAGCTCCTACAATGAGCAGTTCTTC
CDR3: CASSDGLAGSSYNEQFF
J: TRBJ2-1
D: TRBD2
size: -
V: TRBV10-2

DNA: TGTGCCAGCAGTTACCCGACAGCAGGCTCCTACGAGCAGTACTTC
CDR3: CASSYPTAGSYEQYF
J: TRBJ2-7
D: -
size: -
V: TRBV6-5

DNA: TGTGCCAGCTCACCACCGTTCAGTGATCAGCCCCAGCATTTT
CDR3: CASSPPFSDQPQHF
J: TRBJ1-5
D: -
size: -
V: TRBV18

DNA: TGCAGCGTTGAGGTCCCCAGGACAGGGGTAGACACCGGGGAGCTGTTTTTT
CDR3: CSVEVPRTGVDTGELFF
J: TRBJ2-2
D: TRBD1
size: -
V: TRBV29-1

DNA: TGTGCCAGCAGTTTCCAAGGACAGGGCGTTAATGAAAAACTGTTTTTT
CDR3: CASSFQGQGVNEKLFF
J: TRBJ1-4
D: TRBD1
size: -
V: TRBV28

DNA: TGTGCCAGCAGCTTGCTCAGGACAGGGGTGTTATATGGCTACACCTTC
CDR3: CASSLLRTGVLYGYTF
J: TRBJ1-2
D: TRBD1
size: -
V: TRBV7-8

DNA: TGCGCCAGCAGTGAGTCGGGGGGACAGGGGCTATTTACCCCCCTGAACGAGCAGTACTTC
CDR3: CASSESGGQGLFTPLNEQYF
J: TRBJ2-7
D: TRBD1
size: -
V: TRBV10-2

DNA: TGTGCCAGCAGCTTTGACACGGGACTAGCGGATTACAATGAGCAGTTCTTC
CDR3: CASSFDTGLADYNEQFF
J: TRBJ2-1
D: TRBD2
size: -
V: TRBV13

DNA: TGCGCCAGCAGCTTACTAGAGGAGCTGATAGAGACCCAGTACTTC
CDR3: CASSLLEELIETQYF
J: TRBJ2-5
D: -
size: -
V: TRBV10-1

DNA: TGCAGCGTTGGTACTAGAGCCACAGATACGCAGTATTTT
CDR3: CSVGTRATDTQYF
J: TRBJ2-3
D: -
size: once
V: TRBV29-1

DNA: TGTGCCAGCATTACGGGGACAGAGGGCAATCAGCCCCAGCATTTT
CDR3: CASITGTEGNQPQHF
J: TRBJ1-5
D: TRBD1
size: -
V: TRBV6-1

DNA: TGTGCCAGCAGTTTAATGGGCGGGCAGAGCACAGATACGCAGTATTTT
CDR3: CASSLMGGQSTDTQYF
J: TRBJ2-3
D: -
size: -
V: TRBV27

DNA: TGTGCCAGCAGCCCACTAGCGGGGGTACAAGAGACCCAGTACTTC
CDR3: CASSPLAGVQETQYF
J: TRBJ2-5
D: TRBD2
size: once
V: TRBV14

DNA: TGTGCCAGCAGGCTACAGGGGAACACTGAAGCTTTCTTT
CDR3: CASRLQGNTEAFF
J: TRBJ1-1
D: -
size: -
V: TRBV2

DNA: TGTGCCAGCAGCACGGGACAGGGCTTGACTGAAGCTTTCTTT
CDR3: CASSTGQGLTEAFF
J: TRBJ1-1
D: TRBD1
size: -
V: TRBV6-1

DNA: TGTGCCAGTAGTATAGTTGGCGGGGGCCGTGGCAATGAGCAGTTCTTC
CDR3: CASSIVGGGRGNEQFF
J: TRBJ2-1
D: -
size: -
V: TRBV19

DNA: -
CDR3: CASTSGSSYEQYF
J: TRBJ2-5
D: -
size: -
V: TRBV2

DNA: TGTGCCAGCAGTCAGATCCAGGGGCTGAGGTACTTC
CDR3: CASSQIQGLRYF
J: TRBJ2-7
D: -
size: -
V: TRBV5-4

DNA: TGTGCCAGCAGCTTAAGTACGACAGGGAGGTTGGAGCAGTTCTTC
CDR3: CASSLSTTGRLEQFF
J: TRBJ2-1
D: -
size: -
V: TRBV13

DNA: TGCGCCAGCAGCCAAGGGACTAGCGGGGGGGTAGGCACAGATACGCAGTATTTT
CDR3: CASSQGTSGGVGTDTQYF
J: TRBJ2-3
D: TRBD2
size: few
V: TRBV4-1

DNA: TGTGCCAGCAGTTACTCGGGGAAGGGGGAGCAGTACTTC
CDR3: CASSYSGKGEQYF
J: TRBJ2-7
D: -
size: -
V: TRBV6-5

DNA: TGTGCCACCAGCGGGCCTGGGGGGTTAAACAATGAGCAGTTCTTC
CDR3: CATSGPGGLNNEQFF
J: TRBJ2-1
D: -
size: few
V: TRBV15